This T cell receptor (beta chain) is from a study of cytomegalovirus exposure and HLA in healthy donors. CDR3 length: 15 amino acids. The germline V gene encodes CDR1 SEHNR and CDR2 FQNEAQ (reference sequence). Notes on this clone: One end of the junction does not line up with germline, which may come from a read error.

PCR amplification relied on 60 Vbeta primers (plus 13 Jbeta primers). The protocol was immunoSEQ multiplex PCR, while the TCRdb copy is restricted to in-frame clones and leaves out a portion. The sample shows tens of thousands of clones, around 82% of them seen only once. This rearrangement joins TRBV7-9 to TRBJ2-7, with 9 bases identical to TRBD1. The sequencing sample was made of PBMCs. The clonotype was recovered from a young woman in good health and CMV-seropositive. The CDR3 bases are TGTTCCAGCAGCCCAACCGGGACAGGGCACTACGAGCAGTACTTC. It specifies CSSSPTGTGHYEQYF.